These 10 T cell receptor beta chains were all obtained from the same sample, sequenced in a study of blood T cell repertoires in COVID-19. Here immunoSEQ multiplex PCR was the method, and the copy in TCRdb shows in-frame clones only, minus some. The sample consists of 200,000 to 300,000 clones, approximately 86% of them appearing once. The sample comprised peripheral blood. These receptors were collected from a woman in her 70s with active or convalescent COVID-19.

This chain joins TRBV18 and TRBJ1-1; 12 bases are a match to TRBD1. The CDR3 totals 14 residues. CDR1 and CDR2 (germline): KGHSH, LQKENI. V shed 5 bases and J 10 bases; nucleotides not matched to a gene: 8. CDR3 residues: CASSAPGQGAVAFF. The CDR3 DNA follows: TGTGCCAGCTCAGCTCCGGGACAGGGGGCAGTAGCTTTCTTT. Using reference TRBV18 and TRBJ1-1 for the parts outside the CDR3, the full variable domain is NAGVMQNPRHLVRRRGQEARLRCSPMKGHSHVYWYRQLPEEGLKFMVYLQKENIIDESGMPKERFSAEFPKEGPSILRIQQVVRGDSAAYFCASSAPGQGAVAFFGQGTRLTVV.

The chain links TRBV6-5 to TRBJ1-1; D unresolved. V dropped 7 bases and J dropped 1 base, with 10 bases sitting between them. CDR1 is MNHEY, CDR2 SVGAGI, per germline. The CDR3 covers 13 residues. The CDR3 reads CASNAETNTEAFF. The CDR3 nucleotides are TGTGCCAGCAACGCAGAAACGAACACTGAAGCTTTCTTT.

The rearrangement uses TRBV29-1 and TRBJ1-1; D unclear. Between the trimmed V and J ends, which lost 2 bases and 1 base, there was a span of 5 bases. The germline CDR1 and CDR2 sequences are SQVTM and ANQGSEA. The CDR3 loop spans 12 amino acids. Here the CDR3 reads CSVEPGNTEAFF. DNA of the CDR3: TGCAGCGTTGAACCCGGGAACACTGAAGCTTTCTTT.

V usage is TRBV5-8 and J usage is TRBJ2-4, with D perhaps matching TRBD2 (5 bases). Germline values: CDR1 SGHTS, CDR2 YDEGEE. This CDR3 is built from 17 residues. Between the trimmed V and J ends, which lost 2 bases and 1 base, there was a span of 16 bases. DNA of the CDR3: TGTGCCAGCAGCTTTAGTAGCGCCGGTAGGGCCAAAAACATTCAGTACTTC. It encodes CASSFSSAGRAKNIQYF.

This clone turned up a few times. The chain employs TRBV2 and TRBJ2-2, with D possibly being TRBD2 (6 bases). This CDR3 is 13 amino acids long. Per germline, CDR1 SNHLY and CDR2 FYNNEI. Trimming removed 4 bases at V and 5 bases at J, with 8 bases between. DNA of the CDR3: TGTGCCAGCAGTGCGGCGGGGACCGGGGAGCTGTTTTTT. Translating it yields CASSAAGTGELFF.

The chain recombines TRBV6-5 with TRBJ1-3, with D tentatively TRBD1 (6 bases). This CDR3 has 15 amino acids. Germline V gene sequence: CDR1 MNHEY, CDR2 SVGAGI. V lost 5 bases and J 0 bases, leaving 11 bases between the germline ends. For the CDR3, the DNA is TGTGCCAGCAGTCGAGGGGGTTTCTCTGGAAACACCATATATTTT. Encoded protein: CASSRGGFSGNTIYF.

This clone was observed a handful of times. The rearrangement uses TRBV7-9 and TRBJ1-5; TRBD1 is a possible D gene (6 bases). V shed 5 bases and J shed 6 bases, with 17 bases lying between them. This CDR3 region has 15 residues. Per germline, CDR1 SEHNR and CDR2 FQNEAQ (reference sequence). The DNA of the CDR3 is TGTGCCAGCAGCCTCGGGGGGGCCGGGGGTCAGCCCCAGCATTTT. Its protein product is CASSLGGAGGQPQHF.

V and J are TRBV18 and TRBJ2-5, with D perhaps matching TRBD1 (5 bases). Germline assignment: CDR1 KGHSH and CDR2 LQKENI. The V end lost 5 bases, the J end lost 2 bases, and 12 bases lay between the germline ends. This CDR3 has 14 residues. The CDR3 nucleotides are TGTGCCAGCTCAGCCAACCAGGGTCAAGAGACCCAGTACTTC. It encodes CASSANQGQETQYF.

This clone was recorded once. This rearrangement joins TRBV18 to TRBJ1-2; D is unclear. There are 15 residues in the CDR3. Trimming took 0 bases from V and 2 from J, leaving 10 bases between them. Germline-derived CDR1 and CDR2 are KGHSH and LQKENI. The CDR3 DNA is TGTGCCAGCTCACCACCCAAGGGAGAGAACTATGGCTACACCTTC. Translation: CASSPPKGENYGYTF.

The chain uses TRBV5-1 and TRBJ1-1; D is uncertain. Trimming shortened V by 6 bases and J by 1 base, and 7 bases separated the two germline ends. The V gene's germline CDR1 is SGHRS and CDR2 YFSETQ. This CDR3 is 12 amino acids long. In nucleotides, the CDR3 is TGCGCCAGCAATACGGGGAACACTGAAGCTTTCTTT. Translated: CASNTGNTEAFF.